This passage covers 14 T cell receptor beta chains from one sample sequenced in a study of blood T cell repertoires in COVID-19. The protocol was immunoSEQ multiplex PCR, while the TCRdb copy is restricted to in-frame clones and leaves out a portion. In the table there are some 120,000 clones, roughly nine tenths of which are singletons. The sequenced sample consisted of peripheral blood. The receptors here all came from a man between 50 and 59 years old with active COVID-19.

The CDR3 nucleotides read TGTGCCAGCAGCGGCCGAGTAGCAGGGAATGGCTACACCTTC. Translated, it gives CASSGRVAGNGYTF. V is TRBV6-5 and J is TRBJ1-2; perhaps TRBD1 as D (5 bases). The CDR3 spans 14 residues. The V gene lost 6 bases and the J gene lost 6 bases, with 17 bases spanning the gap. Germline values: CDR1 MNHEY, CDR2 SVGAGI.

V usage is TRBV6-4 and J usage is TRBJ2-1, with 7 bases lining up with TRBD2. In germline, CDR1 is MRHNA, CDR2 SNTAGT. V trimming: 6 bases; J trimming: 4 bases; junction bases outside the gene matches: 9. CDR3 length equals 15 residues. This chain's CDR3 is CASSSGRGSYNEQFF. CDR3 nucleotides: TGTGCCAGCAGCTCCGGGCGGGGGAGTTACAATGAGCAGTTCTTC.

This clone occurred once. The J gene is TRBJ2-7, the V gene TRBV6-2 or TRBV6-3; D unclear. There are 15 residues in the CDR3. Trimming removed 2 bases at V and 5 bases at J, with 16 bases between. Germline V gene sequence: CDR1 MNHEY, CDR2 SVGEGT. CDR3 sequence (DNA): TGTGCCAGCAGTTACCGCGCTCGCCTGTCCCACGAGCAGTACTTC. Residues: CASSYRARLSHEQYF.

The rearrangement links TRBV6-5 to TRBJ1-5; TRBD1 might be the D (6 bases). Germline loops: CDR1 MNHEY, CDR2 SVGAGI. V shed 6 bases and J shed 5 bases, with 11 bases lying between them. The CDR3 totals 13 residues. The CDR3 DNA is TGTGCCAGCAGCAACAGGGTGGATCAGCCCCAGCATTTT. It specifies CASSNRVDQPQHF.

The genes are TRBV19 and TRBJ2-1; 7 bases are a match to TRBD2. Germline assignment: CDR1 LNHDA and CDR2 SQIVND (reference sequence). V gave up 3 bases and J gave up 3 bases; unmatched junction bases: 14. The CDR3 loop spans 18 amino acids. The CDR3 region has the DNA TGTGCCAGTAGTATTCCCCGACTAGCTCCCAAGAACTACAATGAGCAGTTCTTC. It encodes CASSIPRLAPKNYNEQFF.

The CDR3 coding sequence is TGTGCCAGTAGTATTGACGCAGGGGGCTATGAAAAACTGTTTTTT. Translated: CASSIDAGGYEKLFF. V gene TRBV19 combines with J gene TRBJ1-4; 8 bases line up with TRBD1. This CDR3 comprises 15 residues. Trimming cost V 3 bases and J 6 bases; bases outside gene matches: 6. Germline lookup yields CDR1 LNHDA and CDR2 SQIVND (reference sequence).

The chain couples TRBV7-9 to TRBJ1-5; a possible D gene is TRBD1 (6 bases). Germline assignment: CDR1 SEHNR and CDR2 FQNEAQ (reference sequence). This CDR3 is 14 amino acids long. V lost 8 bases, J lost 1 base, and 12 bases lay in between. This CDR3 reads CASSPGASNQPQHF. DNA for the CDR3: TGTGCCAGCTCCCCAGGGGCCAGCAATCAGCCCCAGCATTTT.

The chain links TRBV19 to TRBJ1-6; the D is unclear. The V gene lost 3 bases and the J gene lost 8 bases, with 11 bases spanning the gap. The germline V gene encodes CDR1 LNHDA and CDR2 SQIVND (reference sequence). The CDR3 is 14 amino acids. The DNA for the CDR3 is TGTGCCAGTAGTATCAGCGGTGCGGATTCACCCCTCCACTTT. Protein sequence: CASSISGADSPLHF.

The chain joins TRBV7-9 to TRBJ2-7, with 11 bases lining up with TRBD2. The CDR3 totals 15 residues. With 1 base clipped from V and 3 bases from J, the junction kept 2 bases outside the gene matches. The germline V gene has CDR1 SEHNR and CDR2 FQNEAQ (reference sequence). DNA for the CDR3: TGTGCCAGCAGCTTAGGGACTAGCGGGCGCTACGAGCAGTACTTC. Residues: CASSLGTSGRYEQYF.

This clone was counted only a few times. The genes are TRBV7-8 and TRBJ2-1, with 8 positions matching TRBD1. V shed 5 bases and J 2 bases; nucleotides not matched to a gene: 8. The length of the CDR3 is 16 residues. The germline CDR1 and CDR2 sequences are SGHVS and FQNEAQ. The DNA of the CDR3 is TGTGCCAGCAGCCCAACGACAGGGGTGACCTACAATGAGCAGTTCTTC. This gives the protein CASSPTTGVTYNEQFF.

CDR3 sequence: CASSKARGCIYEQYV. DNA of the CDR3: TGTGCCAGCAGCAAAGCGCGGGGGTGCATCTACGAGCAGTACGTC. This rearrangement joins TRBV21-1 to TRBJ2-7; TRBD2 is taken as the D call from the table, unchecked against the DNA. TRBV21-1 is classified as a pseudogene. The CDR3 is 15 amino acids.

V is TRBV5-1 and J is TRBJ2-3; 13 nucleotides agree with TRBD2. CDR1 is SGHRS and CDR2 is YFSETQ in the germline V gene. The CDR3 consists of 16 residues. Trimming took 0 bases from V and 4 from J; bases not matched to a gene: 2. CDR3 sequence (DNA): TGCGCCAGCAGCTTGGGGACTAGCGGGAGCGCAGATACGCAGTATTTT. Translated, it gives CASSLGTSGSADTQYF.

The rearrangement uses TRBV5-1 and TRBJ2-1; TRBD1 might be the D (6 bases). Germline-derived CDR1 and CDR2 are SGHRS and YFSETQ. V was trimmed by 0 bases and J by 4 bases, leaving 11 bases between them. The CDR3 loop spans 15 amino acids. The CDR3 sequence is CASSLEWGPYNEQFF. DNA of the CDR3: TGCGCCAGCAGCTTGGAATGGGGGCCTTACAATGAGCAGTTCTTC.

The chain employs TRBV9 and TRBJ2-1; 8 bases are a match to TRBD2. V lost 4 bases to trimming and J lost 10 bases; unmatched junction nucleotides: 10. There are 14 residues in the CDR3. The germline V gene has CDR1 SGDLS and CDR2 YYNGEE. The CDR3: CASSRGGLGDEQFF. The CDR3 bases are TGTGCCAGCAGCCGGGGGGGCTTGGGTGACGAGCAGTTCTTC.